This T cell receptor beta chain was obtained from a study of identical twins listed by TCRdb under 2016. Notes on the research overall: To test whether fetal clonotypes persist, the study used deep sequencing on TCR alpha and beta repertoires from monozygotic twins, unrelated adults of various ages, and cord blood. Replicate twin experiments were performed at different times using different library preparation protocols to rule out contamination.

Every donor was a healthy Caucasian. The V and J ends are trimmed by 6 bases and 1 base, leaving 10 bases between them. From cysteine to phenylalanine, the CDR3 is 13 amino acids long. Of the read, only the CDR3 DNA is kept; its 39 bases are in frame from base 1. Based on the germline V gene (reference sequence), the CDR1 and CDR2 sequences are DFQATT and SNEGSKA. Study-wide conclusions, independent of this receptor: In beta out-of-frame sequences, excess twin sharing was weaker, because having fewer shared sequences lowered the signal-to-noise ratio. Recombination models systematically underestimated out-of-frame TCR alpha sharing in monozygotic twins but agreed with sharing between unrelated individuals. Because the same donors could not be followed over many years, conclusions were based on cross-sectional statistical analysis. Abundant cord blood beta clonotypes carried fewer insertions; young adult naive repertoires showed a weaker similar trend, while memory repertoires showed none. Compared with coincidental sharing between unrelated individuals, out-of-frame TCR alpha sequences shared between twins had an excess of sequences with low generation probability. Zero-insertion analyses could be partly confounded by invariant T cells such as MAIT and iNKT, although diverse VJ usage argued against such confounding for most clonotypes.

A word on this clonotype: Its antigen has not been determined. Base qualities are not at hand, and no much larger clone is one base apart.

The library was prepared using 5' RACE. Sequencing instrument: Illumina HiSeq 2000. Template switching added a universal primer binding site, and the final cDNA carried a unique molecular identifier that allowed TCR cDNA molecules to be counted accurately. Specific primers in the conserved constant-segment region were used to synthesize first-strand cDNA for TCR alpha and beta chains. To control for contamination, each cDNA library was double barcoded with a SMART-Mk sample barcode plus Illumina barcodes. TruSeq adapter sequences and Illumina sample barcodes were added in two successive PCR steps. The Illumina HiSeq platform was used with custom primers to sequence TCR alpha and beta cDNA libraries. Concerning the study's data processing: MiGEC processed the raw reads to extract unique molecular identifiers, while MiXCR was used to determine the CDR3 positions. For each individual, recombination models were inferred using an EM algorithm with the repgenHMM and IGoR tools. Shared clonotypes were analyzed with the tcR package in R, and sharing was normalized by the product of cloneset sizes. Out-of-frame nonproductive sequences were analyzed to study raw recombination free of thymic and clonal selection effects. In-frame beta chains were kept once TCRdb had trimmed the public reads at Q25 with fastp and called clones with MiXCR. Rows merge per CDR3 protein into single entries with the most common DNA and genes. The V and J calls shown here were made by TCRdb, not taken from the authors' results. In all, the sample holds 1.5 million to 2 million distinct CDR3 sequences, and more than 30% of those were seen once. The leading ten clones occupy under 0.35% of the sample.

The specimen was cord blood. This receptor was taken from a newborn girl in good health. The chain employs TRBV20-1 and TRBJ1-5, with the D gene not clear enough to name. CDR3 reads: CSAMDHSNQPQHF. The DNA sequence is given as TGCAGTGCAATGGACCACAGCAATCAGCCCCAGCATTTT.